This is a list of T cell receptor beta chains from one sample in a study of healthy donors' naive CD4 and CD8 T cells. TCRdb reprocessed the reads with MiXCR, giving one entry per CDR3 protein. The sample holds about 200,000 distinct CDR3 sequences; about four fifths are singletons and the top ten take about 2.3%. Material: naive CD4+ and CD8+ T cells sorted from blood, pooled from several donors. The receptors come from a pool of human donors in good health; the sample pools cells from several healthy donors. The CDR3 runs from the conserved cysteine through the conserved F or W. D genes are given only for firm matches. Some rows mark clone size as missing; the rest say once, few, many or name a class of expanded clone.

j_gene: TRBJ2-7
v_gene: TRBV30
d_gene: -
abundance: once
CDR3nt: TGTGCCTGGAGTGTACATAGAACTAGCTCGGGCGAGCAGTACTTC
CDR3aa: CAWSVHRTSSGEQYF

j_gene: TRBJ2-7
v_gene: TRBV6-5
d_gene: TRBD1
abundance: -
CDR3nt: TGTGCCAGCTCCAGGGGGATGGGCGAGCAGTACTTC
CDR3aa: CASSRGMGEQYF

j_gene: TRBJ1-1
v_gene: TRBV27
d_gene: TRBD1
abundance: -
CDR3nt: TGTGCCAGCAGTTCCCAGGGGGCGTCCACTGAAGCTTTCTTT
CDR3aa: CASSSQGASTEAFF

j_gene: TRBJ2-2
v_gene: TRBV15
d_gene: TRBD2
abundance: -
CDR3nt: TGTGCCACCAGCAGCGGCGATGGCGGGAGGGTTACCGGGGAGCTGTTTTTT
CDR3aa: CATSSGDGGRVTGELFF

j_gene: TRBJ2-1
v_gene: TRBV29-1
d_gene: TRBD1
abundance: few
CDR3nt: TGCAGCGTAGGTAGGACAGGGTTCAATGAGCAGTTCTTC
CDR3aa: CSVGRTGFNEQFF

j_gene: TRBJ2-7
v_gene: TRBV29-1
d_gene: TRBD1
abundance: once
CDR3nt: TGCAGCGTTGAAACAGGGGCAAGCTTCTACGAGCAGTACTTC
CDR3aa: CSVETGASFYEQYF

j_gene: TRBJ1-2
v_gene: TRBV5-6
d_gene: TRBD1
abundance: -
CDR3nt: TGTGCCAGCAGCTTACCCGGACAGGGGATATTTGTGGGCTACACCTTC
CDR3aa: CASSLPGQGIFVGYTF

j_gene: TRBJ1-1
v_gene: TRBV19
d_gene: -
abundance: -
CDR3nt: TGTGCCACCCGTTGGGGTGTGTTGAACACTGAAGCTTTCTTT
CDR3aa: CATRWGVLNTEAFF

j_gene: TRBJ1-5
v_gene: TRBV6-2/TRBV6-3
d_gene: TRBD1
abundance: -
CDR3nt: TGTGCCAGCAGTACCCGGGACAGGGGCAATAGCAATCAGCCCCAGCATTTT
CDR3aa: CASSTRDRGNSNQPQHF

j_gene: TRBJ2-7
v_gene: TRBV6-1
d_gene: -
abundance: -
CDR3nt: TGTGCCAGCAGTGAAGAGGCAGGCGGATACTCCTACGAGCAGTACTTC
CDR3aa: CASSEEAGGYSYEQYF